This TCR beta chain emerged from a study of T cell responses to AZD1222 COVID-19 vaccine. Pooling of second doses given at about 4 or about 12 weeks was done. Whole-study results and caveats: Compared with day 0, the breadth and depth of the Spike-specific TCR repertoire rose significantly after two doses of AZD1222. Vaccine-related CD4 TCRs covered spike, predominating at 160-218 and 743-854. White British donors predominated, females outnumbered males, and clonal diversity was possibly underestimated.

Note on this clone: Its antigen is still unknown.

CDR1 MNHEY and CDR2 SVGAGI come from the germline V gene. Trimming cost V 7 bases and J 5 bases; bases outside gene matches: 1. The CDR3 has 11 amino acids. Sequenced by immunoSEQ multiplex PCR; TCRdb stores in-frame clones only, minus some. Of about 69,000 clones in the sample, around four fifths were seen once. The source is an adult who received the AZD1222 COVID-19 vaccine. The sequencing used peripheral blood, collected 28 days after the second AZD1222 dose. V usage is TRBV6-5 and J usage is TRBJ1-2; TRBD1 matches 7 bases. The CDR3 sequence is CASTGGYGYTF. The CDR3 DNA reads TGTGCCAGCACAGGGGGTTATGGCTACACCTTC.